These 7 T cell receptor beta chains share one sample of origin, sequenced in a study of shared T cell receptors in the human thymus. Here immunoSEQ multiplex PCR was the method, and the copy in TCRdb shows in-frame clones only, minus some. The table shows approximately 660,000 clones, with approximately 88% occurring only once. The data also belong to a second study, concerning human thymus T cells.

Sequencing used thymocytes. Receptors originate from a boy in the first two years of life with a congenital heart defect.

The gene calls are TRBV4-1 and TRBJ2-1; no reliable D call. From germline, CDR1 is MGHRA and CDR2 YSYEKL. The CDR3 consists of 16 residues. V gave up 0 bases and J gave up 3 bases, with 12 bases separating them. The DNA for the CDR3 is TGCGCCAGCAGCCAAGATGCAAGTCGGTACTACAATGAGCAGTTCTTC. Translation gives CASSQDASRYYNEQFF.

The chain carries TRBV7-6 and TRBJ2-5; D uncertain. V was shortened by 3 bases and J by 1 base, with 6 bases between the two germline ends. The CDR3 consists of 13 residues. The germline V gene encodes CDR1 SGHVS and CDR2 FNYEAQ. CDR3 in DNA: TGTGCCAGCAGCTTTTACGGCCAAGAGACCCAGTACTTC. This codes for CASSFYGQETQYF.

This sequence joins TRBV11-2 and TRBJ2-2, with 8 bases that match TRBD1. The germline CDR1 and CDR2 sequences are SGHAT and FQNNGV. The CDR3 has 18 residues. Losses at the gene ends were 3 bases for V and 6 bases for J; bases not matched to a gene: 15. CDR3 sequence: CASSLDRVRVSWAGELFF. The CDR3 bases are TGTGCCAGCAGCTTGGACAGGGTTCGGGTATCATGGGCCGGGGAGCTGTTTTTT.

The chain recombines TRBV6-1 with TRBJ2-1, with TRBD1 identical over 7 bases. V lost 3 bases to trimming and J lost 2 bases; unmatched junction nucleotides: 4. The CDR3 has 15 amino acids. Germline V gene lookup returns CDR1 MNHNS and CDR2 SASEGT. CDR3 region: CASSETGYPYNEQFF. The CDR3 nucleotides are TGTGCCAGCAGTGAGACAGGGTATCCCTACAATGAGCAGTTCTTC.

This chain links TRBV7-3 with TRBJ2-2; 8 bases align to TRBD1. V was pared by 1 base and J by 6 bases, with 10 bases of the junction left unmatched. CDR1 is SGHTA, CDR2 FQGTGA, per germline. CDR3 length equals 17 residues. Here the CDR3 reads CASSLSRQGAIAGELFF. The CDR3 DNA sequence: TGTGCCAGCAGCTTAAGCAGGCAGGGGGCTATCGCCGGGGAGCTGTTTTTT.

The chain has TRBV4-3 and TRBJ1-2, with 12 bases that match TRBD1. This CDR3 has 19 amino acids. CDR1 and CDR2 from the germline V gene are LGHNA and YSLEER. Trimming removed 0 bases from V and 8 bases from J; junction bases left unmatched: 16. CDR3 bases: TGCGCCAGCAGCCAAGAAGGGACCGGGACAGGGGGCGCGGGTGGCGGCTACACCTTC. This codes for CASSQEGTGTGGAGGGYTF.

This chain connects TRBV2 to TRBJ2-1; 8 bases align to TRBD1. This CDR3 has 15 amino acids. The ends lost 6 bases at V and 8 bases at J; junction bases unmatched: 12. The germline V gene encodes CDR1 SNHLY and CDR2 FYNNEI. CDR3 amino acids: CASRGGQGTGYEQFF. CDR3 bases: TGTGCCAGCAGGGGCGGACAGGGCACAGGCTATGAGCAGTTCTTC.